Each of the 16 T cell receptor beta chains below was sequenced from the same sample in a study of human T cells and chemical hapten exposure. From the RACE reads, TCRdb called clonotypes with MiXCR, one entry per CDR3 protein. The sample contains approximately 88,000 distinct CDR3 sequences, 13% of which appear only once. Sample time point: patch test 3, about 24 weeks after DPC sensitization. Treatment in this sample: therapeutic diphenylcyclopropenone sensitization with weekly scalp DPC. The sequenced sample was whole blood, obtained in connection with sensitization to the hapten diphenylcyclopropenone (DPC). The receptors derive from a woman in her fifties or sixties with alopecia areata. Some clones in this sample may be carry-over from other donors' samples.

This clonotype was seen only a few times. The chain carries TRBV9 and TRBJ2-7, with D perhaps matching TRBD1 (8 bases). This CDR3 contains 15 residues. The V end was cut by 4 bases, the J end by 5 bases, with 19 bases between. Looked up from germline, CDR1 is SGDLS and CDR2 is YYNGEE. The CDR3 is CASSPRGGQAHEQYF. The CDR3 DNA follows: TGTGCCAGCAGCCCTAGGGGGGGACAGGCCCACGAGCAGTACTTC. Together with reference TRBV9 and TRBJ2-7, the CDR3 gives the full variable domain: DSGVTQTPKHLITATGQRVTLRCSPRSGDLSVYWYQQSLDQGLQFLIQYYNGEERAKGNILERFSAQQFPDLHSELNLSSLELGDSALYFCASSPRGGQAHEQYFGPGTRLTVT.

This sequence joins TRBV21-1 and TRBJ1-1; whether TRBD1, the table's D call, matches the DNA was not checked. TRBV21-1 is a known pseudogene. This CDR3 has 15 amino acids. CDR3 coding DNA: TGTGCCAGCAGCAGCAGGGGATTGACAGGTTGTGAAGCTTTCTTT. This translates into CASSSRGLTGCEAFF.

This clonotype has ten or more counts. Here the CDR3 reads CASSPYRVGANVLTF. The CDR3 nucleotides read TGTGCCAGCAGCCCATACAGGGTCGGGGCCAACGTCCTGACTTTC. The V and J genes are TRBV5-4 and TRBJ2-6; D might be TRBD1 (6 bases). V shed 4 bases and J shed 4 bases, with 12 bases lying between them. Germline V gene sequence: CDR1 SGHNT, CDR2 YYREEE (reference sequence). There are 15 residues in the CDR3.

This clonotype was detected only once. V usage is TRBV2 and J usage is TRBJ1-5; D gene uncertain. This CDR3 spans 13 amino acids. Trimming pared 2 bases from V and 5 bases from J, leaving 7 bases between. Germline V gene data show CDR1 as SNHLY and CDR2 as FYNNEI. This CDR3 is CASSEQSYQPQHF. The CDR3 DNA sequence: TGTGCCAGCAGTGAACAGTCTTATCAGCCCCAGCATTTT.

This clonotype was seen only a few times. The chain uses TRBV5-1 and TRBJ2-7; tentatively, D is TRBD1 (7 bases). V dropped 3 bases and J dropped 0 bases, with 16 bases sitting between them. Looked up from germline, CDR1 is SGHRS and CDR2 is YFSETQ. The CDR3 runs to 16 residues. This CDR3 reads CASSSHLQGGSYEQYF. DNA of the CDR3: TGCGCCAGCAGCTCCCACCTGCAGGGGGGCTCCTACGAGCAGTACTTC.

The rearrangement links TRBV20-1 to TRBJ2-1, with 9 bases aligning to TRBD2. Per the germline V gene, CDR1 is DFQATT and CDR2 is SNEGSKA (reference sequence). V shed 3 bases and J 5 bases; nucleotides not matched to a gene: 5. The CDR3 is 14 amino acids. The CDR3 region is CSARLGLAHNEQFF. The CDR3 DNA reads TGCAGTGCTAGGCTAGGACTAGCGCACAATGAGCAGTTCTTC.

This clonotype was seen more than once but under ten times. The chain combines TRBV24-1 with TRBJ2-2; 8 bases are a match to TRBD1. CDR3 size: 17 residues. Germline V lookup: CDR1 KGHDR, CDR2 SFDVKD. V shed 5 bases and J 0 bases; nucleotides not matched to a gene: 7. In DNA form, the CDR3 reads TGTGCCACCAGTGGTCCCCTGGGACAGGCGAACACCGGGGAGCTGTTTTTT. Translated: CATSGPLGQANTGELFF.

This clonotype was counted at least ten times. V gene TRBV14 combines with J gene TRBJ1-1; D gene ambiguous. Germline-derived CDR1 and CDR2 are SGHDN and FVKESK. The CDR3 is made up of 13 amino acids. Trimming pared 2 bases from V and 2 bases from J, leaving 6 bases between. Here the CDR3 reads CASSQTLNTEAFF. In nucleotides, the CDR3 is TGTGCCAGCAGCCAAACTCTTAACACTGAAGCTTTCTTT.

The CDR3 nucleotides are TGTGCCAGCAGCCCCGGGAACAATGAGCAGTTCTTC. Protein: CASSPGNNEQFF. The V call is TRBV4-2, the J call TRBJ2-1; a possible D gene is TRBD2 (5 bases). Germline V gives CDR1 LGHNA, CDR2 YNFKEQ. CDR3 length equals 12 residues. Trimming shortened V by 4 bases and J by 5 bases, and 6 bases separated the two germline ends.

This clonotype was seen at least ten times. The conserved final phenylalanine or tryptophan is absent from the CDR3, which likely points to a read error. The DNA is omitted, as the CDR3 cannot be located on it reliably, and the CDR3 follows TCRdb's listing. The genes are TRBV29-1 and TRBJ2-1; TRBD1 was called by the table and not checked on the DNA. CDR1 and CDR2 from the germline V gene are SQVTM and ANQGSEA. The length of the CDR3 is 8 amino acids, counting both ends. CDR3: CSVDTGFI.

This clonotype was seen more than once but under ten times. The chain has TRBV29-1 and TRBJ1-1; weak D call: TRBD1 (6 bases). Trimming stripped 6 bases from V and 1 base from J, with 21 bases between. Germline V gene data show CDR1 as SQVTM and CDR2 as ANQGSEA. The CDR3 totals 16 residues. CDR3 sequence reads: CSVADSRGKKNTEAFF. CDR3 bases: TGCAGCGTAGCCGACAGTAGGGGGAAGAAGAACACTGAAGCTTTCTTT. Complete variable domain (other parts from reference TRBV29-1 and TRBJ1-1): SAVISQKPSRDICQRGTSLTIQCQVDSQVTMMFWYRQQPGQSLTLIATANQGSEATYESGFVIDKFPISRPNLTFSTLTVSNMSPEDSSIYLCSVADSRGKKNTEAFFGQGTRLTVV.

This clonotype was detected ten times or more. The CDR3 nucleotides are TGTGCCAGCAGCTTAGCCGCTAGCGGGGGCCAAGAGACCCAGTACTTC. Protein product: CASSLAASGGQETQYF. The V gene is TRBV7-2, the J gene TRBJ2-5; 10 bases fit TRBD2. Looked up from germline, CDR1 is SGHTA and CDR2 is FQGNSA. The CDR3 runs to 16 residues. J lost 1 base, V lost 0 bases, and 2 bases had no gene match.

This clonotype was seen more than once but under ten times. One junction end does not reproduce the germline sequence, and a read error may be involved. The V call is TRBV6-6, the J call TRBJ2-1; no firm D call. The CDR3 totals 12 residues. Looked up from germline, CDR1 is MNHNY and CDR2 is SVGAGI (reference sequence). The CDR3 coding sequence is TGTGCCAGCAGTTACTCCGACAATGAGCAGTTCTTC. Amino acids: CASSYSDNEQFF.

V is TRBV29-1 and J is TRBJ2-3; D is possibly TRBD1 (6 bases). V lost 4 bases and J 9 bases, leaving 14 bases between the germline ends. The CDR3 is 12 residues long. Germline-derived CDR1 and CDR2 are SQVTM and ANQGSEA. The CDR3 spells CSVGKGVGTQYF. The CDR3 nucleotides are TGCAGCGTTGGCAAGGGGGTAGGCACGCAGTATTTT.

This clonotype has ten or more counts. The V gene is TRBV20-1, the J gene TRBJ1-1; TRBD1 agrees at 7 bases. The CDR3 is 13 residues long. Looked up from germline, CDR1 is DFQATT and CDR2 is SNEGSKA (reference sequence). V trimming: 5 bases; J trimming: 0 bases; junction bases outside the gene matches: 3. The CDR3 spells CSAPGQLNTEAFF. For the CDR3, the DNA is TGCAGTGCTCCGGGACAGCTGAACACTGAAGCTTTCTTT.

The chain employs TRBV29-1 and TRBJ2-1, with 13 positions matching TRBD2. This CDR3 region has 16 residues. The germline V gene encodes CDR1 SQVTM and CDR2 ANQGSEA. Trimming at V came to 7 bases and at J to 7 bases, leaving 13 bases not matched to a gene. The DNA of the CDR3 is TGCAGCGCGGCTTATCGGACTAGCGGGAGTAGGAATGAGCAGTTCTTC. Its protein product is CSAAYRTSGSRNEQFF.